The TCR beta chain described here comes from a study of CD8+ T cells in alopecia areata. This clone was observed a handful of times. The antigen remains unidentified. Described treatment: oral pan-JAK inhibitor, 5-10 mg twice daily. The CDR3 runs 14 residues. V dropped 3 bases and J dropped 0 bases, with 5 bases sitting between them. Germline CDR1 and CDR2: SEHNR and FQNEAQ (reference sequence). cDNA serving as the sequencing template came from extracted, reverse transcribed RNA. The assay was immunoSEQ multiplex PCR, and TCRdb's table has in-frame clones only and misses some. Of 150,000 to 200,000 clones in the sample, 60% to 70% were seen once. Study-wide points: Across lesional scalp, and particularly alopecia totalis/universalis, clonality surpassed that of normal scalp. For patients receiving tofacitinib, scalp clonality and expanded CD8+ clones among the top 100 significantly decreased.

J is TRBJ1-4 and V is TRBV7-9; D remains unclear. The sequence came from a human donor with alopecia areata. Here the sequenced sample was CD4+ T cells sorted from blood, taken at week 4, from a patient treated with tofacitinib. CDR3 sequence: CASSLKSTNEKLFF. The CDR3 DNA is TGTGCCAGCAGCTTGAAGTCAACTAATGAAAAACTGTTTTTT. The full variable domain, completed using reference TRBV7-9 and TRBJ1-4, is DTGVSQNPRHKITKRGQNVTFRCDPISEHNRLYWYRQTLGQGPEFLTYFQNEAQLEKSRLLSDRFSAERPKGSFSTLEIQRTEQGDSAMYLCASSLKSTNEKLFFGSGTQLSVL.